These 23 T cell receptor beta chains were sequenced from one sample in a study of cytomegalovirus exposure and HLA in healthy donors. With 60 Vbeta and 13 Jbeta primers, the PCR was carried out. Produced via immunoSEQ multiplex PCR; TCRdb's table is partial and in-frame only. The table records under 110,000 clones, roughly four fifths of them present only once. Sequencing input: PBMCs. The receptor set was obtained from a man aged 60 to 69 in good health and CMV-seronegative.

The chain recombines TRBV5-1 with TRBJ2-3; 7 bases are shared with TRBD2. The V gene end was trimmed by 1 base and the J gene end by 3 bases; junction bases not matched to a gene: 5. The CDR3 spans 15 residues. Germline V gene data show CDR1 as SGHRS and CDR2 as YFSETQ. CDR3 loop: CASSLHGLETDTQYF. CDR3 in DNA: TGCGCCAGCAGCTTGCACGGACTAGAGACAGATACGCAGTATTTT.

The CDR3 loop is CASSLGRRGGPSKNIQYF. The CDR3 nucleotides are TGTGCCAGCAGCCTAGGCCGTCGGGGGGGGCCATCCAAAAACATTCAGTACTTC. The chain couples TRBV7-8 to TRBJ2-4; 8 bases line up with TRBD2. V trimming: 5 bases; J trimming: 2 bases; junction bases outside the gene matches: 14. Looked up from germline, CDR1 is SGHVS and CDR2 is FQNEAQ. This CDR3 has 18 amino acids.

Remarks on this clone: Other DNA sequences in this specimen translate into the identical CDR3. The rearrangement links TRBV10-3 to TRBJ2-5; 7 nucleotides match TRBD2. CDR3 length: 11 residues. Germline CDR1 is ENHRY and CDR2 is SYGVKD. The trim removed 10 bases at V and 4 bases at J, leaving 3 bases unmatched. The CDR3 DNA is TGTGCCACTGGCGGGGGAGAGACCCAGTACTTC. Translation gives CATGGGETQYF.

This clone occurred many times. The chain employs TRBV5-6 and TRBJ1-1; tentatively, D is TRBD1 (5 bases). Germline CDR1 and CDR2: SGHDT and YYEEEE. Trimming took 9 bases from V and 4 from J, leaving 22 bases between them. The CDR3 contains 15 residues. The CDR3 nucleotides read TGTGCCACCTTGCGCGCCGGGGCCGGGAGCACTGAAGCTTTCTTT. Translation: CATLRAGAGSTEAFF.

The V and J genes are TRBV4-2 and TRBJ2-2; D perhaps matches TRBD1 (6 bases). Germline CDR1 reads LGHNA; CDR2 reads YNFKEQ. There are 20 residues in the CDR3. Trimming took 0 bases from V and 1 from J, leaving 21 bases between them. The CDR3: CASSQEIGGRGGWNTGELFF. The CDR3 DNA reads TGTGCCAGCAGCCAAGAAATAGGGGGTCGGGGCGGATGGAACACCGGGGAGCTGTTTTTT.

The chain uses TRBV18 and TRBJ2-5, with TRBD1 matching 7 bases. Germline assignment: CDR1 KGHSH and CDR2 LQKENI. The junction had 12 bases not matched to a gene; V was cut back by 10 bases and J by 1 base. CDR3 size: 15 residues. The CDR3: CATSFEDRFQETQYF. CDR3 sequence (DNA): TGTGCCACCAGCTTCGAGGACAGGTTCCAAGAGACCCAGTACTTC. The full variable domain, completed using reference TRBV18 and TRBJ2-5, is NAGVMQNPRHLVRRRGQEARLRCSPMKGHSHVYWYRQLPEEGLKFMVYLQKENIIDESGMPKERFSAEFPKEGPSILRIQQVVRGDSAAYFCATSFEDRFQETQYFGPGTRLLVL.

V gene TRBV2 combines with J gene TRBJ2-1; maybe TRBD2 (5 bases). The CDR3 totals 16 residues. The V gene lost 2 bases and the J gene lost 0 bases, with 11 bases spanning the gap. Germline V gene lookup returns CDR1 SNHLY and CDR2 FYNNEI. The CDR3 here is CASSEREWSSYNEQFF. The CDR3 nucleotides read TGTGCCAGCAGTGAAAGGGAGTGGAGCTCCTACAATGAGCAGTTCTTC.

This rearrangement joins TRBV25-1 to TRBJ2-2; 9 nucleotides agree with TRBD2. The V gene end was trimmed by 3 bases and the J gene end by 0 bases; junction bases not matched to a gene: 5. Germline CDR1 reads MGHDK; CDR2 reads SYGVNS. The CDR3 sequence is 17 residues long. The CDR3: CASSEGAGGPNTGELFF. CDR3 nucleotide sequence: TGTGCCAGCAGTGAGGGAGCGGGGGGCCCGAACACCGGGGAGCTGTTTTTT.

This rearrangement joins TRBV27 to TRBJ1-1, with 10 bases that match TRBD1. This CDR3 contains 14 residues. In germline, CDR1 is MNHEY, CDR2 SMNVEV (reference sequence). J gave up 0 bases and V 5 bases, and 0 bases lay outside the gene matches. The CDR3 region has the DNA TGTGCCAGCAGTGGACAGGGGGTGAACACTGAAGCTTTCTTT. Translation gives CASSGQGVNTEAFF.

V gene TRBV2 combines with J gene TRBJ1-5; D might be TRBD1 (6 bases). The CDR3 contains 14 residues. The germline CDR1 and CDR2 sequences are SNHLY and FYNNEI. V was cut by 5 bases and J by 4 bases, with 12 bases left in between. The DNA for the CDR3 is TGTGCCAGCAGTACCACAGGGTATAATCAGCCCCAGCATTTT. Amino acid sequence: CASSTTGYNQPQHF. Full variable domain (rest looked up from reference TRBV2 and TRBJ1-5): EPEVTQTPSHQVTQMGQEVILRCVPISNHLYFYWYRQILGQKVEFLVSFYNNEISEKSEIFDDQFSVERPDGSNFTLKIRSTKLEDSAMYFCASSTTGYNQPQHFGDGTRLSIL.

The chain recombines TRBV29-1 with TRBJ2-5; D gene uncertain. This CDR3 has 12 amino acids. Germline CDR1 is SQVTM and CDR2 is ANQGSEA. V was cut by 5 bases and J by 0 bases, with 7 bases left in between. CDR3 nucleotide sequence: TGCAGCGTTTTTAGAAACCAAGAGACCCAGTACTTC. The encoded protein is CSVFRNQETQYF.

The rearrangement links TRBV5-1 to TRBJ2-5, with D unresolved. Germline V gives CDR1 SGHRS, CDR2 YFSETQ. This CDR3 contains 15 residues. V lost 4 bases and J 4 bases, leaving 17 bases between the germline ends. CDR3 DNA sequence: TGCGCCAGCAGCCGGTCCGGGTCAGCGTCAGAGACCCAGTACTTC. Protein sequence: CASSRSGSASETQYF.

The V and J genes are TRBV5-6 and TRBJ1-5, with 7 bases identical to TRBD1. This CDR3 has 13 residues. V lost 5 bases to trimming and J lost 7 bases; unmatched junction nucleotides: 6. Germline V gene data show CDR1 as SGHDT and CDR2 as YYEEEE. The chain's CDR3 is CASRRQGAQPQHF. Written as DNA, the CDR3 is TGTGCCAGCAGACGACAGGGTGCCCAGCCCCAGCATTTT. The full variable domain, with the rest looked up from reference TRBV5-6 and TRBJ1-5, is DAGVTQSPTHLIKTRGQQVTLRCSPKSGHDTVSWYQQALGQGPQFIFQYYEEEERQRGNFPDRFSGHQFPNYSSELNVNALLLGDSALYLCASRRQGAQPQHFGDGTRLSIL.

The J gene is TRBJ2-3, the V gene TRBV19; a possible D gene is TRBD2 (7 bases). The V and J ends lost 11 bases and 1 base respectively, with 19 bases between them. The length of the CDR3 is 15 residues. CDR1 is LNHDA, CDR2 SQIVND, per germline (reference sequence). CDR3 nucleotide sequence: TGTGCCTCACTCCCTAGGGGGAGGGGCACAGATACGCAGTATTTT. This encodes CASLPRGRGTDTQYF.

CDR3 DNA sequence: TGTGCCAGCAGTCCCCGGCGGGGGGGCGGAGATACGCAGTATTTT. Its protein is CASSPRRGGGDTQYF. The gene calls are TRBV6-5 and TRBJ2-3; 9 bases fit TRBD2. CDR1 MNHEY and CDR2 SVGAGI come from the germline V gene. The CDR3 covers 15 residues. The ends lost 5 bases at V and 5 bases at J; junction bases unmatched: 8.

The chain employs TRBV28 and TRBJ2-3, with D unclear. Germline V gene data show CDR1 as MDHEN and CDR2 as SYDVKM. This CDR3 region has 12 residues. The V and J ends lost 6 bases and 7 bases respectively, with 11 bases between them. The CDR3 spells CASSLEVNTQYF. DNA for the CDR3: TGTGCCAGCAGCCTCGAGGTAAATACGCAGTATTTT.

This chain links TRBV28 with TRBJ1-1; no clear D. CDR3 length equals 14 residues. The V gene lost 2 bases and the J gene lost 1 base, with 8 bases spanning the gap. CDR1 and CDR2 from the germline V gene are MDHEN and SYDVKM. The CDR3 is CASSLQASNTEAFF. The CDR3 bases are TGTGCCAGCAGTTTACAGGCCTCGAACACTGAAGCTTTCTTT. The variable domain in full, completed from reference TRBV28 and TRBJ1-1, reads DVKVTQSSRYLVKRTGEKVFLECVQDMDHENMFWYRQDPGLGLRLIYFSYDVKMKEKGDIPEGYSVSREKKERFSLILESASTNQTSMYLCASSLQASNTEAFFGQGTRLTVV.

The rearrangement joins TRBV7-2 to TRBJ2-7; 7 bases agree with TRBD1. Looked up from germline, CDR1 is SGHTA and CDR2 is FQGNSA. The V and J ends lost 1 base and 6 bases, in that order; junction bases with no gene match: 9. CDR3 length equals 15 residues. CDR3 amino acids: CASSLGAQGSGEQYF. CDR3 DNA sequence: TGTGCCAGCAGCTTAGGTGCACAGGGGAGTGGCGAGCAGTACTTC.

The gene calls are TRBV2 and TRBJ2-2; 11 nucleotides agree with TRBD2. Germline V gene data show CDR1 as SNHLY and CDR2 as FYNNEI. This CDR3 spans 13 amino acids. J was trimmed by 15 bases and V by 1 base; bases with no gene match: 4. The CDR3 sequence: CASSEGLAGSVFF. The CDR3, as DNA: TGTGCCAGCAGTGAAGGACTAGCGGGGTCGGTGTTTTTT.

The V and J genes are TRBV9 and TRBJ1-3, with no clear D. The germline V and J ends were trimmed by 6 bases and 3 bases, with 16 bases remaining between them. CDR3 length: 15 amino acids. The germline CDR1 and CDR2 sequences are SGDLS and YYNGEE. Here the CDR3 reads CASNRGETFGNTIYF. The CDR3 DNA reads TGTGCCAGCAACCGGGGAGAAACTTTTGGAAACACCATATATTTT.

The chain joins TRBV4-2 to TRBJ2-2; 8 nucleotides agree with TRBD2. This CDR3 has 17 residues. Per germline, CDR1 LGHNA and CDR2 YNFKEQ. Trimming cost V 1 base and J 0 bases; bases outside gene matches: 4. CDR3 nucleotide sequence: TGTGCCAGCAGCCAAGTCGGGACTAGGTCGAACACCGGGGAGCTGTTTTTT. Residues: CASSQVGTRSNTGELFF.

The V call is TRBV27, the J call TRBJ2-1, with 9 bases lining up with TRBD2. Germline CDR1 and CDR2: MNHEY and SMNVEV (reference sequence). The CDR3 is made up of 15 amino acids. J lost 4 bases, V lost 5 bases, and 6 bases had no gene match. CDR3 amino acids: CASSASGGPYNEQFF. CDR3 nucleotide sequence: TGTGCCAGCAGTGCCAGCGGGGGGCCGTACAATGAGCAGTTCTTC.

V and J are TRBV7-3 and TRBJ2-2, with 13 positions matching TRBD2. J gave up 6 bases and V 4 bases, and 5 bases lay outside the gene matches. Germline V gives CDR1 SGHTA, CDR2 FQGTGA. There are 16 residues in the CDR3. The CDR3 protein is CASSSKGLAGSGELFF. CDR3 DNA sequence: TGTGCCAGCAGCTCAAAGGGACTAGCGGGGTCCGGGGAGCTGTTTTTT.